This T cell receptor (beta chain) was obtained from a study of shared T cell receptors in the human thymus. The CDR3 runs 17 residues. Germline loops: CDR1 SNHLY, CDR2 FYNNEI. The data were produced by immunoSEQ multiplex PCR, yet TCRdb's version contains in-frame clones alone and is incomplete. The sample contains about 660,000 clones, about 89% of which appear only once. This sample was also put to use in a study of human thymus T cells. From that report: Thymic tissue was derived from resections collected during corrective heart surgery.

Sequencing was done on a sample of thymocytes. This sequence was found in a boy under two years old with a congenital heart defect. The chain joins TRBV2 to TRBJ2-5; a possible D gene is TRBD2 (6 bases). The DNA matches TRBJ2-7 better at its end, which makes the J call doubtful. This CDR3 is CASSRKPPAGHSYEQYF. DNA of the CDR3: TGTGCCAGCAGCCGAAAACCTCCAGCGGGCCACTCCTACGAGCAGTACTTC.